This T cell receptor beta chain was identified in a study of cytomegalovirus exposure and HLA in healthy donors. PCR amplification relied on 60 Vbeta primers (plus 13 Jbeta primers). Only in-frame clones appear in the TCRdb table, and some are missing; sequencing was by immunoSEQ multiplex PCR. The sample lists 90,000 to 130,000 clones; approximately 78% were seen once. The CDR3 consists of 14 residues. Trimming removed 2 bases from V and 0 bases from J, with 8 bases in between. Germline V gene lookup returns CDR1 SGHNT and CDR2 YYREEE (reference sequence). The sequence was collected from a woman aged 25 to 39 in good health and CMV-seronegative. This sequence joins TRBV5-4 and TRBJ1-2; D is uncertain. Source material: PBMCs. The CDR3 loop reads CASSLERANYGYTF. The CDR3 DNA reads as TGTGCCAGCAGCTTAGAGAGGGCTAACTATGGCTACACCTTC.